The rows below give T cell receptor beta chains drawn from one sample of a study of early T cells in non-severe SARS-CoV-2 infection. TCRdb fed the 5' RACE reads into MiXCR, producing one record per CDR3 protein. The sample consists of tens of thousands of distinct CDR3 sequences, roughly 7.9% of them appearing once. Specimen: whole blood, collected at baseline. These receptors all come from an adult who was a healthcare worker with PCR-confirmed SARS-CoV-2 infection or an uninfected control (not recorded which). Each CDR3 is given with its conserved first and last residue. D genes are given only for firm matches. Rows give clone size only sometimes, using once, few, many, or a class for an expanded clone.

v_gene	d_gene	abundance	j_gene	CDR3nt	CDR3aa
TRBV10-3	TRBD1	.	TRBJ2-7	TGTGCCATCAGCAATACAGGGGCGGTCGAGCAGTACTTC	CAISNTGAVEQYF
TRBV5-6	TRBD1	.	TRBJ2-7	TGTGCCAGCAGCCTCGGACAGGGGTTTTTATCCTACGAGCAGTACTTC	CASSLGQGFLSYEQYF
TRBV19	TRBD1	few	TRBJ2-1	TGTGCCAGTAGTTACAGGGGGCGAAATGAGCAGTTCTTC	CASSYRGRNEQFF
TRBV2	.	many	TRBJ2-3	TGTGCCAGCAGTGAATCTAAAGATACGCAGTATTTT	CASSESKDTQYF
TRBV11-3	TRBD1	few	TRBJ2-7	TGTGCCAGCAGCCCAGGACAGGCTTCCTACGAGCAGTACTTC	CASSPGQASYEQYF
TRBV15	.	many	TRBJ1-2	TGTGCCACCAGCAGAGAGGGGGACCCGAGCTATGGCTACACCTTC	CATSREGDPSYGYTF
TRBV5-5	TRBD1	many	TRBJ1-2	TGTGCCAGCAGCTTGTTGGACAGGGGTATTTATGGCTACACCTTC	CASSLLDRGIYGYTF
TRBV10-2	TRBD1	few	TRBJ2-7	TGCGCCAGCAGTGAGGCAACAGGGGTCCCCTACGAGCAGTACTTC	CASSEATGVPYEQYF
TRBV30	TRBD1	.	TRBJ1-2	TGTGCCTGGAGTACCGGACAGGGGGCCTTATATGGCTACACCTTC	CAWSTGQGALYGYTF
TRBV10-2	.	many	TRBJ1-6	TGCGCCATTGCCGGGGGGGCCAATTCACCCCTCCACTTT	CAIAGGANSPLHF
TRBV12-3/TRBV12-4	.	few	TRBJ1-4	TGTGCCAGCAGCCTCCCCTCTAAAAAACTGTTTTTT	CASSLPSKKLFF
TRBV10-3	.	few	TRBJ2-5	TGTGCCATCAGCACGTACCAAGAGACCCAGTACTTC	CAISTYQETQYF
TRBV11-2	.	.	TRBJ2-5	TGTGCCAGCAGCCGAAGTCCGTCCGATGCAGAGACCCAGTACTTC	CASSRSPSDAETQYF
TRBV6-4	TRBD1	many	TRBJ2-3	TGTGCCAGCAGTGTGGGGACAGGGGGCGGCACAGATACGCAGTATTTT	CASSVGTGGGTDTQYF
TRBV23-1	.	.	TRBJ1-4	TGCGCCAGCAGTCAATCGGGAGCGGAGCGTAATGAAAAACTGTTTTTT	CASSQSGAERNEKLFF
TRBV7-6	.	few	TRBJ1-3	TGTGCCAGCAGCTTAGGCAGGGGAGCTGGAAACACCATATATTTT	CASSLGRGAGNTIYF
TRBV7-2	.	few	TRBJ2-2	TGTGCCAGCAGCTTAGTGGTTGGGAACACCGGGGAGCTGTTTTTT	CASSLVVGNTGELFF
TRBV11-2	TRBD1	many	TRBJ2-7	TGTGCCACGAAGACAGGGGGCTCTTACGAGCAGTACTTC	CATKTGGSYEQYF
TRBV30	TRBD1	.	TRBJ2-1	TGTGCCTGGAGTCGCCCCCCCGGGACAGGCATTTACAATGAGCAGTTCTTC	CAWSRPPGTGIYNEQFF
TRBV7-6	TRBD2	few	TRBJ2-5	TGTGCCAGCACCCGACGGGAGGGAGAGACCCAGTACTTC	CASTRREGETQYF
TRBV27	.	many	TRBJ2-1	TGTGCCAGCAGTTTATTTGTGGGGGGTGAGCAGTTCTTC	CASSLFVGGEQFF
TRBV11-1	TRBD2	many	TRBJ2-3	TGTGCCAGCAGCCCAGCGGGACTAGCAGATACGCAGTATTTT	CASSPAGLADTQYF
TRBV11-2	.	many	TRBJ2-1	TGTGCCAGCAGCGACTCTTGGGGGGCGGGAATCTACGATGAGCAGTTCTTC	CASSDSWGAGIYDEQFF
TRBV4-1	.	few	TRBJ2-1	TGCGCCAGCAGCCAAGCGGGACACCACATCACCCCTGAGCAGTTCTTC	CASSQAGHHITPEQFF
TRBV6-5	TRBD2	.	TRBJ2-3	TGTGCCAGCAGTTTGGGAGCGGGGGGCGACTCGGATACGCAGTATTTT	CASSLGAGGDSDTQYF
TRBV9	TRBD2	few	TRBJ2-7	TGTGCCAGCAGCGACGGGACTAGCGGAGGCGAGCAGTACTTC	CASSDGTSGGEQYF
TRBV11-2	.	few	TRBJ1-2	TGTGCCAGCAGCGCCCGGGTAGGGTTTTTTTCGGATGGCTACACCTTC	CASSARVGFFSDGYTF
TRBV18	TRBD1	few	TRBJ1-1	TGTGCCAGCTCAGCCCGACAGGGAGGCTCGGGGACTGAAGCTTTCTTT	CASSARQGGSGTEAFF
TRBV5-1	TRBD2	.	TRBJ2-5	TGCGCCAGCAGATTTGGACTAGCGGGGGGCCCCGGTACCGAGACCCAGTACTTC	CASRFGLAGGPGTETQYF
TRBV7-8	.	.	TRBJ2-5	TGTGCCAGCAGCTCCCACATGGGCTCAGAGACCCAGTACTTC	CASSSHMGSETQYF
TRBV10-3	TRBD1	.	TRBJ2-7	TGTGCCATCAGTGAAATGGGGACAGGGGGCGACGAGCAGTACTTC	CAISEMGTGGDEQYF
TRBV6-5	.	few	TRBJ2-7	TGTGCCAGCAGTTACGCATTCAGGAGCGGCGAGCAGTACTTC	CASSYAFRSGEQYF
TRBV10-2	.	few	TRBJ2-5	TGCGCCAGCAGAGCAACGGGACTTGATAAAGAGACCCAGTACTTC	CASRATGLDKETQYF
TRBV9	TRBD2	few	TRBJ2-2	TGTGCCAGCAGCGTAAGTGGCGGGGGGGCCGCCACCGGGGAGCTGTTTTTT	CASSVSGGGAATGELFF
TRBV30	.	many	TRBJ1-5	TGTGCCTGGACCTTAGGACAGAGCAATCAGCCCCAGCATTTT	CAWTLGQSNQPQHF
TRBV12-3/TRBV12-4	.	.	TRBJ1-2	TGTGCCAGCAGTTTAGGGGGGGCCTATGGCTACACCTTC	CASSLGGAYGYTF
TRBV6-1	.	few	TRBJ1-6	TGTGCCAGCAGTCTCCCGCTGGGAGGAAGCTCCTATAATTCACCCCTCCACTTT	CASSLPLGGSSYNSPLHF
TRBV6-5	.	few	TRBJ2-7	TGTGCCAGCAGGACAGTCGGCAACGAGCAGTACTTC	CASRTVGNEQYF
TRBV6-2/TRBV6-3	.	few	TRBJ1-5	TGTGCCAGCACCCAACGGACTTCTCCCAACAATCAGCCCCAGCATTTT	CASTQRTSPNNQPQHF
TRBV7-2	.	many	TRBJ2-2	TGTGCCAGCAGCTTAGTAGGGACGGTGAACACCGGGGAGCTGTTTTTT	CASSLVGTVNTGELFF
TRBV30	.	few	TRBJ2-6	TGTGCCTGGAGTGTACGGCGGCAGGGGGGACCCTCTGGGGCCAACGTCCTGACTTTC	CAWSVRRQGGPSGANVLTF
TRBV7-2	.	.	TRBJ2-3	TGTGCCAGCAGCTTAGCGGGGGGGCTTGATACGCAGTATTTT	CASSLAGGLDTQYF
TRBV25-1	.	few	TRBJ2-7	TGTGCCAGCAGTGTGTGGGGGGGGCAGGCTTACGAGCAGTACTTC	CASSVWGGQAYEQYF
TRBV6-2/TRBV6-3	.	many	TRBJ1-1	TGTGCCAGCAGTTACTCAGGGGGAAGGACTGAAGCTTTCTTT	CASSYSGGRTEAFF
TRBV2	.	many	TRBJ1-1	TGTGCCAGCACCATCGTGGAGACTGAAGCTTTCTTT	CASTIVETEAFF